The 22 T cell receptor beta chains given below trace back to one sample, sequenced in a study of blood T cells in healthy people across ages. A second PCR of about 7 to 12 cycles used a sample-barcoded 5' primer and a J-beta primer mix. One entry per CDR3 protein results from TCRdb running MiXCR on the 5' RACE reads. The sample records about 620,000 distinct CDR3 sequences, over 40% being singletons. The material sequenced was blood. All receptors come from a woman aged 80 or over in good health.

Points on this clonotype: This may arise from a read error, as a much more abundant clone is one base away. The chain couples TRBV7-8 to TRBJ2-3; D possibly corresponds to TRBD2 (5 bases). CDR1 SGHVS and CDR2 FQNEAQ come from the germline V gene. This CDR3 has 15 residues. The DNA for the CDR3 is TGTGCCAGCGGCTTAGCTGGACTCTTCACAGATACGCAGTATTTT. Protein: CASGLAGLFTDTQYF.

A note on this clonotype: With a much larger clone just one base away, this may be a read error. The chain links TRBV4-1 to TRBJ2-3; TRBD1 matches at 10 bases. The germline gives CDR1 MGHRA, CDR2 YSYEKL. The CDR3 extends over 16 amino acids. CDR3: CTSSQGQGDITDTQYF. The DNA for the CDR3 is TGCACCAGCAGCCAAGGACAGGGGGACATCACAGATACGCAGTATTTT.

This sequence joins TRBV5-8 and TRBJ1-4, with D hard to call. The germline V gene has CDR1 SGHTS and CDR2 YDEGEE. V lost 2 bases and J 0 bases, leaving 2 bases between the germline ends. The CDR3 is 13 amino acids. Here the CDR3 reads CASSFATNEKLFF. The CDR3 coding sequence is TGTGCCAGCAGCTTTGCAACTAATGAAAAACTGTTTTTT. Based on the CDR3 plus reference TRBV5-8 and TRBJ1-4, the full variable domain is EAGVTQSPTHLIKTRGQQATLRCSPISGHTSVYWYQQALGLGLQFLLWYDEGEERNRGNFPPRFSGRQFPNYSSELNVNALELEDSALYLCASSFATNEKLFFGSGTQLSVL.

The chain couples TRBV4-1 to TRBJ2-5; D is perhaps TRBD1 or TRBD2 (5 bases each). The CDR3 is 14 residues long. The germline gives CDR1 MGHRA, CDR2 YSYEKL. Trimming pared 1 base from V and 5 bases from J, leaving 11 bases between. The CDR3 spells CASSQVVGVETQYF. The CDR3 DNA reads TGCGCCAGCAGCCAAGTTGTGGGGGTGGAGACCCAGTACTTC.

Points on this clonotype: The missing conserved phenylalanine or tryptophan at the end of this CDR3 makes a read error likely. V is TRBV29-1 and J is TRBJ1-5; D gene ambiguous. CDR1 is SQVTM and CDR2 is ANQGSEA in the germline V gene. The CDR3 length is 12 residues. Trimming stripped 7 bases from V and 2 bases from J, with 9 bases between. The CDR3 DNA is TGCAGCGGCCAGGAAGGCAATCAGCCCCAGCATTCT. Its translation: CSGQEGNQPQHS.

This clonotype occurred a few times. This rearrangement joins TRBV28 to TRBJ1-4; weak D call: TRBD1 (5 bases). Trimming shortened V by 8 bases and J by 3 bases, and 22 bases separated the two germline ends. The CDR3 is made up of 17 amino acids. In germline, CDR1 is MDHEN, CDR2 SYDVKM. The DNA for the CDR3 is TGTGCCAGCGCCAGGGAACTAATAGGCGATGCTAATGAAAAACTGTTTTTT. As protein: CASARELIGDANEKLFF.

CDR3 in DNA: TGTGCCAGCAGCCCTTTTCTCCCAGGGGGTCTCGAGACCCAGTACTTC. This sequence encodes CASSPFLPGGLETQYF. V gene TRBV7-9 combines with J gene TRBJ2-5; TRBD1 aligns across 7 bases. Germline V gives CDR1 SEHNR, CDR2 FQNEAQ (reference sequence). The CDR3 totals 16 residues. Trimming removed 5 bases from V and 5 bases from J; junction bases left unmatched: 14.

With regard to this clonotype: This may be a read error, as it is one base from a much larger clone. The V gene is TRBV11-2, the J gene TRBJ2-1; 14 nucleotides match TRBD2. Germline-derived CDR1 and CDR2 are SGHAT and FQNNGV. With V trimmed by 4 bases and J by 5 bases, 13 bases remained unmatched. The CDR3 loop spans 19 amino acids. CDR3 DNA: TGTGCCAGCAGCTCATTCTCCGGGACTAGCGGGGGAACCCACAATGAGCAGTTCTTC. Its translation: CASSSFSGTSGGTHNEQFF.

The chain uses TRBV12-3 or TRBV12-4 and TRBJ2-5, with 9 bases identical to TRBD2. This CDR3 is 13 amino acids long. With V trimmed by 6 bases and J by 4 bases, 3 bases remained unmatched. CDR3 sequence: CASRRGGGETQYF. CDR3 nucleotides: TGTGCCAGCAGGCGGGGGGGAGGAGAGACCCAGTACTTC.

The gene calls are TRBV12-3 or TRBV12-4 and TRBJ2-5, with 9 bases that match TRBD2. Trimming cost V 3 bases and J 4 bases; bases outside gene matches: 12. The CDR3 loop spans 17 amino acids. The CDR3 protein is CASSFRASGTEGETQYF. Written as DNA, the CDR3 is TGTGCCAGCAGTTTCAGGGCTAGCGGGACTGAAGGAGAGACCCAGTACTTC.

The table lists this clonotype with many counts. The chain uses TRBV5-1 and TRBJ2-3, with TRBD2 as a possible D gene (6 bases). CDR1 and CDR2 (germline): SGHRS, YFSETQ. The length of the CDR3 is 16 residues. V lost 2 bases and J 0 bases, leaving 13 bases between the germline ends. CDR3 region: CASSFGNSGSTDTQYF. In nucleotides, the CDR3 is TGCGCCAGCAGCTTCGGGAATAGCGGTAGCACAGATACGCAGTATTTT.

The DNA for the CDR3 is TGTGCCAGCAGTAGGGACGACTATGGCTACACCTTC. Protein: CASSRDDYGYTF. The chain has TRBV12-3 or TRBV12-4 and TRBJ1-2, with D perhaps TRBD1 (5 bases). Trimming pared 5 bases from V and 3 bases from J, leaving 7 bases between. The CDR3 sequence is 12 residues long.

To note about this clonotype: One base away lies a much larger clone, so this may be a sequencing read error. V is TRBV10-3 and J is TRBJ1-1; D ambiguous. V was trimmed by 4 bases and J by 2 bases, leaving 14 bases between them. The CDR3 runs 15 residues. From germline, CDR1 is ENHRY and CDR2 SYGVKD. CDR3 residues: CAISGTVQTNTEAFF. The CDR3 DNA is TGTGCCATCAGTGGAACAGTCCAGACCAACACTGAAGCTTTCTTT.

The chain has TRBV6-6 and TRBJ2-3; D perhaps matches TRBD2 (6 bases). Per the germline V gene, CDR1 is MNHNY and CDR2 is SVGAGI (reference sequence). The CDR3 loop spans 12 amino acids. V was clipped by 11 bases and J by 2 bases, with 11 bases between them. CDR3 sequence reads: CAVTGDTDTQYF. The DNA of the CDR3 is TGTGCCGTAACGGGGGACACAGATACGCAGTATTTT.

This chain joins TRBV25-1 and TRBJ2-2; 8 bases match TRBD1. The CDR3 length is 16 residues. V was pared by 3 bases and J by 1 base, with 4 bases of the junction left unmatched. The germline V gene has CDR1 MGHDK and CDR2 SYGVNS. DNA for the CDR3: TGTGCCAGCAGTGACTCGACAGGGGAGAACACCGGGGAGCTGTTTTTT. Translated: CASSDSTGENTGELFF.

This clonotype was detected ten times or more. The DNA for the CDR3 is TGTGCCAGCGGGACCCCTCAGCGATACGAGCAGTACTTC. This codes for CASGTPQRYEQYF. V and J are TRBV6-6 and TRBJ2-7; D is perhaps TRBD1 or TRBD2 (5 bases each). Between the trimmed V and J ends, which lost 8 bases and 4 bases, there was a span of 15 bases. CDR1 MNHNY and CDR2 SVGAGI come from the germline V gene (reference sequence). The CDR3 length is 13 residues.

This clonotype has just a few counts. This chain connects TRBV6-5 to TRBJ2-5, with TRBD2 identical over 9 bases. Germline lookup yields CDR1 MNHEY and CDR2 SVGAGI. This CDR3 is built from 17 residues. The ends lost 0 bases at V and 7 bases at J; junction bases unmatched: 12. The CDR3 coding sequence is TGTGCCAGCAGTTACTCCGCATTTGGGGGACTAGCCGGGACCCAGTACTTC. Residues: CASSYSAFGGLAGTQYF.

A few counts support this clonotype. This chain uses TRBV7-9 with TRBJ1-1; D is uncertain. CDR3 size: 12 residues. Germline V gene data show CDR1 as SEHNR and CDR2 as FQNEAQ (reference sequence). Trimming took 5 bases from V and 5 from J, leaving 9 bases between them. The CDR3 is CASSLRWTEAFF. CDR3 DNA: TGTGCCAGCAGCCTCCGGTGGACTGAAGCTTTCTTT. The complete variable domain, with remaining parts taken from reference TRBV7-9 and TRBJ1-1, reads DTGVSQNPRHKITKRGQNVTFRCDPISEHNRLYWYRQTLGQGPEFLTYFQNEAQLEKSRLLSDRFSAERPKGSFSTLEIQRTEQGDSAMYLCASSLRWTEAFFGQGTRLTVV.

This clonotype has a handful of counts. The DNA of the CDR3 is TGTGCCAGCAGCTTAGTCGGCGGGAGAGGTGGTACAGATACGCAGTATTTT. It codes for CASSLVGGRGGTDTQYF. The genes are TRBV7-9 and TRBJ2-3; TRBD2 matches 7 bases. Germline V gene lookup returns CDR1 SEHNR and CDR2 FQNEAQ (reference sequence). V lost 1 base, J lost 3 bases, and 10 bases stayed unmatched. The CDR3 spans 17 residues.

About this clonotype: A much larger clone lies a single base off, so this may be a read error. V gene TRBV10-3 combines with J gene TRBJ2-7; the match to TRBD2 covers 10 bases. The CDR3 consists of 16 residues. The junction had 9 bases not matched to a gene; V was cut back by 0 bases and J by 7 bases. Per the germline V gene, CDR1 is ENHRY and CDR2 is SYGVKD. CDR3 DNA sequence: TGTGCCATCAGTGAGTCGATTAGCGGGGGGTACAATGAGCAGTACTTC. Protein product: CAISESISGGYNEQYF.

Note on this clonotype: One junction end disagrees with the germline gene, perhaps due to a read error. The chain carries TRBV6-6 and TRBJ2-3; D is unclear. CDR1 is MNHNY, CDR2 SVGAGI, per germline (reference sequence). This CDR3 contains 12 residues. The CDR3 is CAGSAPSGTQYF. In DNA, the CDR3 is TGTGCCGGCAGTGCCCCCTCGGGTACGCAGTATTTT.

Only one count was recorded for this clonotype. One base away lies a much larger clone, so this may be a sequencing read error. CDR3 bases: TGTGCCATCAGTGGGACTAGCGGGGCATTCAATGAGCGGTACTTC. It translates to CAISGTSGAFNERYF. The chain is built from TRBV10-3 and TRBJ2-5; 12 bases line up with TRBD2. Germline values: CDR1 ENHRY, CDR2 SYGVKD. CDR3 length equals 15 residues. J was trimmed by 13 bases and V by 4 bases; bases with no gene match: 13.